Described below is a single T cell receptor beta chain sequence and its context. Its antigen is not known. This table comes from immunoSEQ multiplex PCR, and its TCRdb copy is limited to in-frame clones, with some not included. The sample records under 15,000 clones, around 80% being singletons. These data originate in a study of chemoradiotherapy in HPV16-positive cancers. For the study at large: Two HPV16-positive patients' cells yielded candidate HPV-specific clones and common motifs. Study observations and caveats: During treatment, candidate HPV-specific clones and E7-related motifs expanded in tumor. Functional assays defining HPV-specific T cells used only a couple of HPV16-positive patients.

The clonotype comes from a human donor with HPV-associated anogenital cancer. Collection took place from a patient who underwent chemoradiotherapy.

The CDR3 here is CASSVDPGEGYTF. In DNA form, the CDR3 reads TGTGCCAGCAGCGTAGATCCAGGGGAGGGCTACACCTTC. The chain combines TRBV7-2 with TRBJ1-2; maybe TRBD1 (6 bases). The ends were cut back, 5 bases at V and 8 bases at J, with 15 bases in the middle. The CDR3 is made up of 13 amino acids. Germline CDR1 SGHTA, CDR2 FQGNSA.